The 5 T cell receptor beta chains below come from one sample, sequenced in a study of cytomegalovirus exposure and HLA in healthy donors. This PCR relied on a set of 60 Vbeta primers and 13 Jbeta primers. Measured with immunoSEQ multiplex PCR; TCRdb has only the in-frame clones, and not every one. The sample holds 90,000 to 140,000 clones, roughly 15% seen once. Material: PBMCs. The receptors come from a female donor in good health and CMV-seronegative.

J is TRBJ1-1 and V is TRBV7-9; no firm D call. Germline V gene data show CDR1 as SEHNR and CDR2 as FQNEAQ (reference sequence). The ends were cut back, 0 bases at V and 1 base at J, with 9 bases in the middle. CDR3 length equals 15 residues. DNA of the CDR3: TGTGCCAGCAGCTTAGCCGCAGGAGGGAACACTGAAGCTTTCTTT. Encoded protein: CASSLAAGGNTEAFF.

CDR3 in amino acids: CASSSGLAGGLNEQFF. Here the CDR3 DNA reads TGTGCCAGCAGTTCGGGACTAGCGGGAGGACTGAATGAGCAGTTCTTC. The J gene is TRBJ2-1, the V gene TRBV28, with 15 bases lining up with TRBD2. The CDR3 is 16 amino acids. With V trimmed by 4 bases and J by 7 bases, 5 bases remained unmatched. Germline CDR1 MDHEN, CDR2 SYDVKM.

The V call is TRBV6-6, the J call TRBJ2-1, with unresolved D. V lost 5 bases and J 8 bases, leaving 10 bases between the germline ends. Germline V gene lookup returns CDR1 MNHNY and CDR2 SVGAGI (reference sequence). This CDR3 has 12 amino acids. CDR3 region: CASSTEVDEQFF. CDR3 nucleotides: TGTGCCAGCAGTACCGAGGTCGATGAGCAGTTCTTC.

The V gene is TRBV4-3, the J gene TRBJ2-6; D gene unclear. This CDR3 comprises 18 residues. V lost 4 bases and J 0 bases, leaving 16 bases between the germline ends. Germline loops: CDR1 LGHNA, CDR2 YSLEER. The CDR3 DNA is TGCGCCAGCAGCCGAGATTTACAGAGTTACTCTGGGGCCAACGTCCTGACTTTC. Amino acids: CASSRDLQSYSGANVLTF.

This clone has only a few counts. The chain uses TRBV19 and TRBJ1-1; the match to TRBD1 covers 11 bases. The CDR3 sequence is 13 residues long. V was pared by 6 bases and J by 3 bases, with 0 bases of the junction left unmatched. CDR1 is LNHDA, CDR2 SQIVND, per germline (reference sequence). CDR3 residues: CASRGQGDTEAFF. The CDR3 DNA reads as TGTGCCAGTAGGGGACAGGGGGACACTGAAGCTTTCTTT.